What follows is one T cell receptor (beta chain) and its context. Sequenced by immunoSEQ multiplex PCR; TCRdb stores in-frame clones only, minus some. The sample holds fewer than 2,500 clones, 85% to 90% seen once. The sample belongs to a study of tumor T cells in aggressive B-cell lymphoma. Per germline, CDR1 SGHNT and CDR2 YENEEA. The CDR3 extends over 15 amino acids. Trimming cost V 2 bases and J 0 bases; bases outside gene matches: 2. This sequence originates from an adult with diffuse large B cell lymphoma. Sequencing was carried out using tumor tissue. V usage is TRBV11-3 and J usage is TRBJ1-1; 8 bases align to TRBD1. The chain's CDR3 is CASSLSRGLNTEAFF. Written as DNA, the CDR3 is TGTGCCAGCAGCTTATCCAGGGGGCTGAACACTGAAGCTTTCTTT.